The 20 T cell receptor beta chains below all came from one sample that was sequenced in a study of a mutant IDH1 vaccine in newly diagnosed glioma. Indicated time point: week 23, last vaccination. In the vaccine, a single dose held 300 ug of the mutant IDH1 20-mer peptide, along with topical imiquimod. These receptors have no known antigen. TCRdb's table, derived via immunoSEQ multiplex PCR, lists solely in-frame clones and lacks some. This table has approximately 79,000 clones, roughly 85% appearing once. Sample: PBMCs, taken from a glioma patient whose treatment included an IDH1 peptide vaccine. The receptors derive from a woman between 45 and 65 years old with glioma.

The chain has TRBV10-2 and TRBJ1-2; 9 positions match TRBD1. Germline lookup yields CDR1 WSHSY and CDR2 SAAADI. The J segment lost 8 bases and the V segment lost 2 bases, leaving 9 bases of the junction unmatched. The CDR3 has 15 residues. CDR3 nucleotides: TGCGCCAGCAGTGAGCACAGGGGGCCCCGCGAAGGCTACACCTTC. It is translated as CASSEHRGPREGYTF.

The gene calls are TRBV27 and TRBJ2-7, with 10 bases fitting TRBD2. CDR1 and CDR2 from the germline V gene are MNHEY and SMNVEV (reference sequence). Trimming took 7 bases from V and 3 from J; bases not matched to a gene: 9. The CDR3 is made up of 15 amino acids. Here the CDR3 reads CASNRAGTSVYEQYF. The CDR3 nucleotides read TGTGCCAGCAATCGAGCCGGGACTAGCGTCTACGAGCAGTACTTC.

A few counts support this clone. The CDR3 coding sequence is TGTGCCAGCAGCTTAAACTACGAGCAGTACTTC. This translates into CASSLNYEQYF. This rearrangement joins TRBV7-9 to TRBJ2-7; D unresolved. Germline loops: CDR1 SEHNR, CDR2 FQNEAQ (reference sequence). The CDR3 sequence is 11 residues long. Trimming took 2 bases from V and 3 from J, leaving 2 bases between them.

V is TRBV4-1 and J is TRBJ2-5; TRBD2 aligns across 15 bases. In germline, CDR1 is MGHRA, CDR2 YSYEKL. The CDR3 sequence is 17 residues long. The ends lost 0 bases at V and 5 bases at J; junction bases unmatched: 4. CDR3 in amino acids: CASSQEGTSGRWETQYF. CDR3 DNA sequence: TGCGCCAGCAGCCAAGAGGGGACTAGCGGGAGGTGGGAGACCCAGTACTTC.

The rearrangement joins TRBV4-2 to TRBJ1-2; TRBD1 might be the D (5 bases). This CDR3 spans 16 amino acids. The V gene's germline CDR1 is LGHNA and CDR2 YNFKEQ. V shed 5 bases and J shed 8 bases, with 24 bases lying between them. CDR3 DNA: TGTGCCAGCAGCGAACCGGGGCCTCCATTCCTTGACGGCTACACCTTC. It yields the protein CASSEPGPPFLDGYTF.

This clone was observed a few times. V gene TRBV5-4 combines with J gene TRBJ2-2; 7 bases match TRBD2. Germline V lookup: CDR1 SGHNT, CDR2 YYREEE (reference sequence). The length of the CDR3 is 16 residues. V lost 4 bases and J lost 6; bases outside the gene matches: 12. CDR3 region: CASSLDSPAGPGELFF. The CDR3 DNA reads as TGTGCCAGCAGCCTAGACAGTCCAGCGGGGCCCGGGGAGCTGTTTTTT.

The chain recombines TRBV6-5 with TRBJ2-1, with a weak D call TRBD1 (7 bases). The germline V and J ends were trimmed by 4 bases and 5 bases, with 18 bases remaining between them. CDR3 length equals 16 residues. Germline CDR1 reads MNHEY; CDR2 reads SVGAGI. The CDR3 DNA follows: TGTGCCAGCAGTTCTGGGGGGACAGAGGATAACAATGAGCAGTTCTTC. Translated: CASSSGGTEDNNEQFF.

This clone was seen more than once but under ten times. V usage is TRBV5-1 and J usage is TRBJ2-7, with a possible D match to TRBD2 (6 bases). The CDR3 length is 13 residues. Trimming removed 0 bases at V and 7 bases at J, with 11 bases between. CDR1 is SGHRS and CDR2 is YFSETQ in the germline V gene. This chain's CDR3 is CASSLAPSGEQYF. The CDR3, as DNA: TGCGCCAGCAGCTTGGCCCCGAGCGGGGAGCAGTACTTC.

This chain joins TRBV13 and TRBJ2-7, with 7 bases lining up with TRBD2. Losses at the gene ends were 1 base for V and 6 bases for J; bases not matched to a gene: 6. The CDR3 is 14 amino acids. Germline values: CDR1 PRHDT, CDR2 FYEKMQ (reference sequence). CDR3 coding DNA: TGTGCCAGCAGCTTAGTGGGGGAGGGTGGCGAGCAGTACTTC. This sequence encodes CASSLVGEGGEQYF.

The chain employs TRBV30 and TRBJ1-6; TRBD1 agrees at 7 bases. The CDR3 has 14 residues. Trimming removed 3 bases from V and 7 bases from J; junction bases left unmatched: 6. Germline V gene sequence: CDR1 GTSNPN, CDR2 SVGIG (reference sequence). The CDR3 here is CAWSLTGWNSPLHF. CDR3 sequence (DNA): TGTGCCTGGAGCCTGACAGGGTGGAATTCACCCCTCCACTTT.

This clone was found once. The chain is built from TRBV9 and TRBJ2-3; unclear D gene. The CDR3 extends over 12 amino acids. The germline V gene encodes CDR1 SGDLS and CDR2 YYNGEE. Trimming took 4 bases from V and 2 from J, leaving 5 bases between them. The CDR3 sequence is CASSQNTDTQYF. The DNA for the CDR3 is TGTGCCAGCAGCCAAAACACAGATACGCAGTATTTT.

The chain has TRBV10-3 and TRBJ2-3; TRBD1 might be the D (6 bases). In germline, CDR1 is ENHRY, CDR2 SYGVKD. This CDR3 region has 13 residues. With 5 bases removed from V and 4 bases from J, the gap between germline ends came to 10 bases. CDR3 nucleotide sequence: TGTGCCATCAGTAGGACAGAAGCAGATACGCAGTATTTT. It codes for CAISRTEADTQYF.

V gene TRBV18 combines with J gene TRBJ2-3; the match to TRBD2 covers 7 bases. This CDR3 contains 15 residues. Germline V lookup: CDR1 KGHSH, CDR2 LQKENI. Germline trimming cut 3 bases from V and 1 base from J; bases unmatched to any gene: 4. The CDR3 protein is CASSPASGGTDTQYF. In DNA, the CDR3 is TGTGCCAGCTCACCGGCTAGCGGAGGCACAGATACGCAGTATTTT.

The gene calls are TRBV9 and TRBJ2-1, with 12 bases aligning to TRBD2. CDR3 length: 16 amino acids. The germline V gene encodes CDR1 SGDLS and CDR2 YYNGEE. The V and J ends lost 0 bases and 6 bases, in that order; junction bases with no gene match: 4. CDR3 DNA: TGTGCCAGCAGCGTAGATACTAGCGGGAGGTTCAATGAGCAGTTCTTC. Amino acid sequence: CASSVDTSGRFNEQFF.

This chain connects TRBV5-1 to TRBJ1-1; no clear D gene. The germline V gene encodes CDR1 SGHRS and CDR2 YFSETQ. The CDR3 totals 13 residues. With 1 base removed from V and 2 bases from J, the gap between germline ends came to 6 bases. The CDR3 sequence: CASSLTENTEAFF. The CDR3 region has the DNA TGCGCCAGCAGCTTGACGGAAAACACTGAAGCTTTCTTT.

The rearrangement joins TRBV5-1 to TRBJ2-5, with a tentative D call TRBD2 (6 bases). The better agreement between TRBJ2-7 and the DNA end casts doubt on the J call. This CDR3 is built from 15 residues. CDR1 and CDR2 (germline): SGHRS, YFSETQ. The CDR3 region has the DNA TGCGCCAGCAGCTACCTACCCGGGAGCTCCTACGAGCAGTACTTC. Translation: CASSYLPGSSYEQYF.

V gene TRBV12-1 combines with J gene TRBJ2-5; the listed D gene, TRBD2, was not tested against the DNA. TRBV12-1 is labeled a pseudogene. The CDR3 has 13 residues. The CDR3 loop is CASSLTGEETQYF. CDR3 nucleotide sequence: TGTGCCAGCAGCTTAACGGGAGAAGAGACCCAGTACTTC.

As concerns this clone: One end of the junction fails to match germline, which may point to a read error. The chain couples TRBV5-6 to TRBJ2-7, with 10 bases that match TRBD1. Germline V CDR1 and CDR2: SGHDT, YYEEEE. The CDR3 is 15 residues long. In nucleotides, the CDR3 is TGTGCCAGCAGCCCGAGGGGGACAGGGGCACTCGACCGGGACTTC. Translation: CASSPRGTGALDRDF.

There are a few counts of this clone. The genes are TRBV18 and TRBJ2-7; the match to TRBD2 covers 8 bases. CDR1 and CDR2 (germline): KGHSH, LQKENI. The J segment lost 0 bases and the V segment lost 6 bases, leaving 4 bases of the junction unmatched. This CDR3 comprises 14 residues. CDR3 loop: CASSPGTSSYEQYF. The CDR3 DNA sequence: TGTGCCAGCTCCCCCGGGACTAGCTCCTACGAGCAGTACTTC.

This clone has more than one count but fewer than ten. V usage is TRBV30 and J usage is TRBJ1-2; D not certain. There are 14 residues in the CDR3. The V end lost 0 bases, the J end lost 4 bases, and 12 bases lay between the germline ends. The germline V gene encodes CDR1 GTSNPN and CDR2 SVGIG (reference sequence). CDR3 protein: CAWSVWRRSYGYTF. The CDR3 nucleotides are TGTGCCTGGAGTGTATGGAGAAGAAGCTATGGCTACACCTTC.